The clone carrying this TCR beta chain was counted only a few times. Its antigen is still unknown. A read error may account for a junction end that differs from germline. The sample comes from a study of neoadjuvant anti-PD-1 for oral cavity cancer. Background on the study: Nivolumab at 3 mg/kg was mostly given biweekly, three to four doses, pre-surgery. Around day 43, patients without progression received a fourth nivolumab dose before surgery.

Germline V gives CDR1 SEHNR, CDR2 FQNEAQ (reference sequence). The CDR3 contains 14 residues. General study results and limits: Higher pretreatment blood Treg/Th17 ratios correlated with higher pretreatment blood and lower post-treatment tumor TCRbeta clonality.

The data were produced by immunoSEQ multiplex PCR, yet TCRdb's version contains in-frame clones alone and is incomplete. The data show over 9,500 clones, roughly 60% seen once. The V call is TRBV7-9, the J call TRBJ2-1; 8 bases match TRBD1. The source was tumor tissue, collected before nivolumab (anti-PD-1) treatment. The origin of this receptor is a person aged 40 to 85 with oral cavity squamous cell carcinoma. The CDR3: CASSLLTPGQEPLF. The CDR3 DNA follows: TGTGCCAGCAGCTTACTAACCCCGGGACAGGAGCCCCTCTTC. Supplemented by reference TRBV7-9 and TRBJ2-1, the full variable domain reads DTGVSQNPRHKITKRGQNVTFRCDPISEHNRLYWYRQTLGQGPEFLTYFQNEAQLEKSRLLSDRFSAERPKGSFSTLEIQRTEQGDSAMYLCASSLLTPGQEPLFGPGTRLTVL.